These 21 T cell receptor beta chains were sequenced from one sample in a study of CD8 T cells in Susac syndrome. An input of about 0.5 to 1 ug of RNA was subjected to reverse transcription using random hexamers. Using its own MiXCR run on the immunoSEQ multiplex PCR reads, TCRdb lists one record per CDR3 protein. The sample includes some 180,000 distinct CDR3 sequences, about 93% of them seen just once. The sequencing input was CD4+ T cells from PBMCs. These receptors came from a human donor with Susac syndrome.

The chain combines TRBV21-1 with TRBJ2-3; TRBD1 is taken as the D call from the table, unchecked against the DNA. TRBV21-1 is labeled a pseudogene. This CDR3 is built from 19 residues. Here the CDR3 DNA reads TGTGCCAGCAGCAAATTACGACAGGGCTACCATCGACCCACAGATACGCAGTATTTT. It yields the protein CASSKLRQGYHRPTDTQYF.

V gene TRBV5-1 combines with J gene TRBJ2-6, with D possibly being TRBD1 (6 bases). Germline CDR1 reads SGHRS; CDR2 reads YFSETQ. The ends were cut back, 0 bases at V and 2 bases at J, with 9 bases in the middle. The CDR3 loop spans 16 amino acids. The CDR3 is CASSLDGTTGANVLTF. CDR3 bases: TGCGCCAGCAGCTTGGACGGGACAACTGGGGCCAACGTCCTGACTTTC.

This chain joins TRBV7-9 and TRBJ2-1; 13 positions match TRBD2. Germline-derived CDR1 and CDR2 are SEHNR and FQNEAQ (reference sequence). V shed 2 bases, J shed 6 bases, and the junction held 10 bases outside the gene matches. This CDR3 is built from 18 residues. The CDR3 nucleotides are TGTGCCAGCAGCTTATTAGGGACTAGCGGGGTGAGGGGCAATGAGCAGTTCTTC. Translating gives CASSLLGTSGVRGNEQFF.

This clonotype showed up just a few times. This sequence joins TRBV28 and TRBJ2-3; D is possibly TRBD2 (6 bases). Germline lookup yields CDR1 MDHEN and CDR2 SYDVKM. The CDR3 contains 15 residues. V was trimmed by 2 bases and J by 3 bases, leaving 12 bases between them. This chain's CDR3 is CASSLEGRGTDTQYF. CDR3 bases: TGTGCCAGCAGTTTAGAGGGTCGGGGGACAGATACGCAGTATTTT. The full variable domain, its missing parts supplied by reference TRBV28 and TRBJ2-3, is DVKVTQSSRYLVKRTGEKVFLECVQDMDHENMFWYRQDPGLGLRLIYFSYDVKMKEKGDIPEGYSVSREKKERFSLILESASTNQTSMYLCASSLEGRGTDTQYFGPGTRLTVL.

V gene TRBV27 combines with J gene TRBJ2-7, with D perhaps being TRBD1 or TRBD2 (5 bases each). The CDR3 runs 14 residues. CDR1 is MNHEY, CDR2 SMNVEV, per germline (reference sequence). Trimming took 8 bases from V and 0 from J, leaving 14 bases between them. CDR3 sequence: CASASGTFSYEQYF. DNA of the CDR3: TGTGCCAGCGCCTCGGGGACCTTCTCCTACGAGCAGTACTTC.

The chain recombines TRBV15 with TRBJ2-5; TRBD1 matches 12 bases. V lost 1 base and J lost 6; bases outside the gene matches: 6. Germline V lookup: CDR1 LNHNV, CDR2 YYDKDF (reference sequence). The length of the CDR3 is 16 residues. The CDR3 protein is CATSRGGTGGEKTQYF. The CDR3 nucleotides read TGTGCCACCAGCAGAGGGGGGACAGGGGGCGAGAAGACCCAGTACTTC.

This clonotype was seen only once. V gene TRBV5-4 combines with J gene TRBJ2-7, with 8 bases lining up with TRBD1. The CDR3 sequence is 14 residues long. Germline V gives CDR1 SGHNT, CDR2 YYREEE (reference sequence). V shed 3 bases and J 3 bases; nucleotides not matched to a gene: 5. CDR3 amino acids: CASSSGQAFYEQYF. The CDR3 DNA follows: TGTGCCAGCAGCTCGGGACAGGCTTTCTACGAGCAGTACTTC.

The CDR3 DNA sequence: TGTGCCTGGAGCGCCGACAGTGCCAATGGGCCCCAGCATTTT. It yields the protein CAWSADSANGPQHF. This chain joins TRBV30 and TRBJ1-5; maybe TRBD1 (5 bases). CDR3 length: 14 residues. CDR1 is GTSNPN and CDR2 is SVGIG in the germline V gene (reference sequence). The V end was cut by 3 bases, the J end by 9 bases, with 18 bases between.

The chain carries TRBV11-2 and TRBJ2-3; a weak D match, TRBD2 (5 bases). CDR3 length equals 16 residues. Trimming removed 1 base at V and 5 bases at J, with 16 bases between. From germline, CDR1 is SGHAT and CDR2 FQNNGV. The CDR3 nucleotides read TGTGCCAGCAGCTTAGCCAACCGGGCGGGCCAAGATACGCAGTATTTT. This translates into CASSLANRAGQDTQYF.

The rearrangement links TRBV7-9 to TRBJ2-7; D may be TRBD1 or TRBD2 (5 bases each). The CDR3 is 13 amino acids. The ends were cut back, 6 bases at V and 2 bases at J, with 11 bases in the middle. Germline V gene sequence: CDR1 SEHNR, CDR2 FQNEAQ (reference sequence). The CDR3 DNA reads TGTGCCAGCAGGGCCGGGACCACCTACGAGCAGTACTTC. Amino acid sequence: CASRAGTTYEQYF.

The chain has TRBV6-5 and TRBJ2-1, with TRBD2 identical over 8 bases. This CDR3 has 16 amino acids. V lost 3 bases to trimming and J lost 9 bases; unmatched junction nucleotides: 13. The germline V gene has CDR1 MNHEY and CDR2 SVGAGI. The CDR3 reads CASSYVPSGSLTEQFF. The CDR3 bases are TGTGCCAGCAGTTATGTACCCAGCGGGAGTTTGACTGAGCAGTTCTTC.

V usage is TRBV6-5 and J usage is TRBJ2-2; 10 nucleotides line up with TRBD1. Germline V gives CDR1 MNHEY, CDR2 SVGAGI. V lost 5 bases and J lost 7; bases outside the gene matches: 7. This CDR3 comprises 15 residues. The CDR3 spells CASSPRDRGRGELFF. The CDR3 DNA reads as TGTGCCAGCAGTCCCCGGGACAGGGGTCGCGGGGAGCTGTTTTTT.

This chain uses TRBV18 with TRBJ2-3, with a possible D match to TRBD1 (6 bases). Germline V gene data show CDR1 as KGHSH and CDR2 as LQKENI. V lost 4 bases and J 2 bases, leaving 22 bases between the germline ends. The CDR3 spans 18 residues. The CDR3 reads CASSLASGTRTYTDTQYF. The CDR3 bases are TGTGCCAGCTCACTTGCCTCCGGGACAAGAACCTACACAGATACGCAGTATTTT.

This rearrangement joins TRBV5-1 to TRBJ2-7; D is unclear. The CDR3 runs to 15 residues. Per the germline V gene, CDR1 is SGHRS and CDR2 is YFSETQ. Trimming cost V 4 bases and J 1 base, with 15 bases left between them. CDR3 amino acids: CASSPFFGESYEQYF. CDR3 sequence (DNA): TGCGCCAGCAGCCCCTTCTTTGGTGAATCCTACGAGCAGTACTTC.

The chain combines TRBV5-1 with TRBJ1-6; 10 bases line up with TRBD1. There are 17 residues in the CDR3. With V trimmed by 0 bases and J by 10 bases, 10 bases remained unmatched. Germline V gene lookup returns CDR1 SGHRS and CDR2 YFSETQ. The CDR3 protein is CASSLDGTGVLRSPLHF. The CDR3 DNA reads as TGCGCCAGCAGCTTGGACGGGACAGGGGTCCTCCGATCACCCCTCCACTTT.

The J gene is TRBJ2-1, the V gene TRBV19, with TRBD2 as a possible D gene (6 bases). This CDR3 spans 15 amino acids. V gave up 7 bases and J gave up 2 bases, with 15 bases separating them. Germline V gives CDR1 LNHDA, CDR2 SQIVND (reference sequence). DNA for the CDR3: TGTGCCAGTAACCCGACTAGTGCGACCTACAATGAGCAGTTCTTC. Translating it yields CASNPTSATYNEQFF. The full variable domain, rest sourced from reference TRBV19 and TRBJ2-1, is DGGITQSPKYLFRKEGQNVTLSCEQNLNHDAMYWYRQDPGQGLRLIYYSQIVNDFQKGDIAEGYSVSREKKESFPLTVTSAQKNPTAFYLCASNPTSATYNEQFFGPGTRLTVL.

The chain is built from TRBV11-2 and TRBJ2-7; 7 bases map to TRBD1. Germline V gene lookup returns CDR1 SGHAT and CDR2 FQNNGV. This CDR3 contains 15 residues. V lost 5 bases, J lost 5 bases, and 12 bases stayed unmatched. CDR3 DNA sequence: TGTGCCAGCAGCCCTACCCCGACAGGGAAGGACGAGCAGTACTTC. Amino acids: CASSPTPTGKDEQYF.

The chain is built from TRBV11-2 and TRBJ2-1, with D maybe TRBD1 (5 bases). CDR3 length equals 14 residues. Germline loops: CDR1 SGHAT, CDR2 FQNNGV. Trimming pared 1 base from V and 3 bases from J, leaving 7 bases between. The DNA for the CDR3 is TGTGCCAGCAGCTTAGTTCAGGGCTACAATGAGCAGTTCTTC. Its protein product is CASSLVQGYNEQFF.

The chain uses TRBV7-2 and TRBJ2-4; D may correspond to TRBD1 or TRBD2 (5 bases each). This CDR3 contains 14 residues. CDR1 is SGHTA and CDR2 is FQGNSA in the germline V gene. Between the trimmed V and J ends, which lost 5 bases and 10 bases, there was a span of 18 bases. The CDR3: CASSPLPGRVIQYF. CDR3 nucleotide sequence: TGTGCCAGCAGCCCACTCCCGGGACGGGTGATTCAGTACTTC.

The V call is TRBV7-2, the J call TRBJ2-7; D ambiguous. Trimming removed 0 bases at V and 6 bases at J, with 3 bases between. Germline V gives CDR1 SGHTA, CDR2 FQGNSA. The CDR3 runs 11 residues. This CDR3 reads CASSLAREQYF. The CDR3 coding sequence is TGTGCCAGCAGCTTAGCTCGCGAGCAGTACTTC.

This chain links TRBV4-3 with TRBJ1-2; D ambiguous. The CDR3 covers 16 residues. Trimming removed 0 bases at V and 0 bases at J, with 11 bases between. CDR1 and CDR2 from the germline V gene are LGHNA and YSLEER. In DNA form, the CDR3 reads TGCGCCAGCAGCCAAGATCCTACCGTATCTAACTATGGCTACACCTTC. This codes for CASSQDPTVSNYGYTF.